What follows are 22 T cell receptor beta chains derived from one specimen sequenced in a study of OX40 agonist ivuxolimab in advanced cancers. Measured with immunoSEQ multiplex PCR; TCRdb has only the in-frame clones, and not every one. The top ten clones hold 0.25% to 0.35% of a sample with about 100,000 clones, approximately 90% of them seen once. The sample was CD4+ or CD8+ T cells sorted from blood, taken in a trial of the OX40 agonist ivuxolimab. The receptors stem from an adult with an advanced solid tumor such as melanoma, head and neck, liver or kidney cancer.

This chain joins TRBV5-3 and TRBJ2-7; TRBD2 aligns across 9 bases. TRBV5-3 is an ORF for which the function is uncertain. V was pared by 6 bases and J by 6 bases, with 13 bases of the junction left unmatched. CDR3 length: 15 amino acids. The CDR3 DNA follows: TGTGCCAGAATTCATCCTCTTGCGGGAGGGTTCGAGCAGTACTTC. Its protein product is CARIHPLAGGFEQYF.

This chain uses TRBV10-3 with TRBJ2-1; TRBD1 matches at 8 bases. Germline V lookup: CDR1 ENHRY, CDR2 SYGVKD. CDR3 length: 17 amino acids. J was trimmed by 11 bases and V by 4 bases; bases with no gene match: 19. CDR3 in DNA: TGTGCCATCAGTGGGGCGGGTGGACAGGGACTCGGAGGAAAGCAGTTCTTC. As protein: CAISGAGGQGLGGKQFF.

The chain couples TRBV7-2 to TRBJ2-3; D might be TRBD1 (5 bases). This CDR3 has 13 residues. From germline, CDR1 is SGHTA and CDR2 FQGNSA. Trimming took off 5 bases at V and 3 bases at J, with 9 bases between the two ends. CDR3 protein: CASSLQVTDTQYF. Here the CDR3 DNA reads TGTGCCAGCAGCCTACAGGTGACAGATACGCAGTATTTT.

The chain links TRBV5-1 to TRBJ2-3, with D possibly TRBD2 on 6 matching bases. Germline V gene data show CDR1 as SGHRS and CDR2 as YFSETQ. Trimming took 0 bases from V and 0 from J, leaving 8 bases between them. The CDR3 totals 15 residues. CDR3 amino acids: CASSLVGRSTDTQYF. The DNA for the CDR3 is TGCGCCAGCAGCTTGGTAGGGAGGAGCACAGATACGCAGTATTTT.

About this clone itself: A junction end diverges from the germline sequence, so it may reflect a read error. This chain connects TRBV18 to TRBJ2-2; D might be TRBD2 (6 bases). The CDR3 runs to 16 residues. Germline V gives CDR1 KGHSH, CDR2 LQKENI. CDR3 nucleotide sequence: TGTGCCAGCTCACCACGACTAGTCGTGAACGCCGGGGAGCTGTTTTTT. Translation gives CASSPRLVVNAGELFF.

This chain links TRBV9 with TRBJ1-3, with D unresolved. With 0 bases removed from V and 9 bases from J, the gap between germline ends came to 19 bases. The CDR3 is 16 residues long. Germline V gene data show CDR1 as SGDLS and CDR2 as YYNGEE. Written as DNA, the CDR3 is TGTGCCAGCAGCGTAGGAGACCGCCCGAAGCTAACCACCATATATTTT. Translation gives CASSVGDRPKLTTIYF.

This chain connects TRBV6-5 to TRBJ2-3; the match to TRBD2 covers 13 bases. Germline V gene data show CDR1 as MNHEY and CDR2 as SVGAGI. Trimming cost V 6 bases and J 13 bases; bases outside gene matches: 7. This CDR3 spans 13 amino acids. The CDR3 here is CASRASGTSGEYF. CDR3 coding DNA: TGTGCCAGCAGAGCCTCCGGGACTAGCGGGGAGTATTTT.

This sequence joins TRBV21-1 and TRBJ2-5; TRBD1 is taken as the D call from the table, unchecked against the DNA. The J call is uncertain, as TRBJ2-7 better fits the DNA end. TRBV21-1 is a known pseudogene. This CDR3 comprises 14 residues. CDR3 loop: CASTSPDRAYEQYF. The CDR3 DNA sequence: TGTGCCAGCACCTCCCCGGACAGAGCCTACGAGCAGTACTTC.

The V gene is TRBV28, the J gene TRBJ2-3; no firm D call. V dropped 3 bases and J dropped 0 bases, with 13 bases sitting between them. The CDR3 has 16 residues. Germline CDR1 MDHEN, CDR2 SYDVKM. For the CDR3, the DNA is TGTGCCAGCAGTTTGCCCCCGAGCCTGAGCACAGATACGCAGTATTTT. Translating it yields CASSLPPSLSTDTQYF. The full variable domain, rest sourced from reference TRBV28 and TRBJ2-3, is DVKVTQSSRYLVKRTGEKVFLECVQDMDHENMFWYRQDPGLGLRLIYFSYDVKMKEKGDIPEGYSVSREKKERFSLILESASTNQTSMYLCASSLPPSLSTDTQYFGPGTRLTVL.

DNA of the CDR3: TGTGCCAGCACCTGGGGACGGGGTGGCGGGGAGCTGTTTTTT. Translating gives CASTWGRGGGELFF. The rearrangement links TRBV6-6 to TRBJ2-2, with D possibly being TRBD1 or TRBD2 (5 bases each). Trimming took 7 bases from V and 7 from J, leaving 16 bases between them. CDR1 is MNHNY and CDR2 is SVGAGI in the germline V gene (reference sequence). The CDR3 length is 14 residues.

The chain joins TRBV6-5 to TRBJ2-6, with D perhaps TRBD1 (6 bases). This CDR3 spans 13 amino acids. Germline CDR1 reads MNHEY; CDR2 reads SVGAGI. V lost 6 bases and J lost 3, with 6 bases in between. The DNA of the CDR3 is TGTGCCAGCAGACAGGGTGGGGCCAACGTCCTGACTTTC. Residues: CASRQGGANVLTF.

The chain joins TRBV7-2 to TRBJ2-2, with TRBD2 matching over 8 bases. Unmatched junction bases numbered 11, after V lost 7 bases and J lost 4 bases. The CDR3 sequence is 16 residues long. The germline V gene encodes CDR1 SGHTA and CDR2 FQGNSA. The CDR3, as DNA: TGTGCCAGCACCTCTAAACTAGCGGAGACCACCGGGGAGCTGTTTTTT. Translated, it gives CASTSKLAETTGELFF.

This clone has only one observation. The chain carries TRBV2 and TRBJ2-7, with TRBD2 matching over 9 bases. The CDR3 consists of 12 residues. The V and J ends lost 8 bases and 9 bases, in that order; junction bases with no gene match: 8. Germline lookup yields CDR1 SNHLY and CDR2 FYNNEI. CDR3 in amino acids: CASVSSGIGQYF. DNA of the CDR3: TGTGCCAGCGTTTCTAGCGGGATCGGGCAGTACTTC.

For this clone: Other DNA sequences in the same sample also yield this CDR3. The V gene is TRBV15, the J gene TRBJ1-5; tentatively, D is TRBD1 (5 bases). Germline CDR1 is LNHNV and CDR2 is YYDKDF (reference sequence). V was shortened by 1 base and J by 1 base, with 8 bases between the two germline ends. The CDR3 contains 15 residues. The CDR3: CATSRGGGSNQPQHF. CDR3 DNA sequence: TGTGCCACCAGCAGAGGGGGGGGAAGCAATCAGCCCCAGCATTTT.

The genes are TRBV7-9 and TRBJ2-1; possible D gene TRBD2, 5 bases. Germline V lookup: CDR1 SEHNR, CDR2 FQNEAQ (reference sequence). The CDR3 is 12 amino acids. V gave up 3 bases and J gave up 7 bases, with 7 bases separating them. The DNA for the CDR3 is TGTGCCAGCAGCTTCGAGGGTAATGAGCAGTTCTTC. Amino acid sequence: CASSFEGNEQFF.

The rearrangement links TRBV28 to TRBJ2-7; 7 nucleotides align to TRBD1. J gave up 0 bases and V 11 bases, and 10 bases lay outside the gene matches. Germline-derived CDR1 and CDR2 are MDHEN and SYDVKM. CDR3 size: 14 residues. CDR3 sequence (DNA): TGTGCCGCGAACAGGGGAGACAGCTCCTACGAGCAGTACTTC. Its protein product is CAANRGDSSYEQYF. The full variable domain, its missing parts supplied by reference TRBV28 and TRBJ2-7, is DVKVTQSSRYLVKRTGEKVFLECVQDMDHENMFWYRQDPGLGLRLIYFSYDVKMKEKGDIPEGYSVSREKKERFSLILESASTNQTSMYLCAANRGDSSYEQYFGPGTRLTVT.

The CDR3 region has the DNA TGTGCCAGCAACAGGGGGCGCCGGGGGACCGGGGAGCTGTTTTTT. It specifies CASNRGRRGTGELFF. The rearrangement joins TRBV11-2 to TRBJ2-2; the match to TRBD1 covers 9 bases. CDR1 is SGHAT, CDR2 FQNNGV, per germline. This CDR3 has 15 amino acids. The junction had 8 bases not matched to a gene; V was cut back by 7 bases and J by 5 bases.

The chain employs TRBV2 and TRBJ2-7, with TRBD1 matching 7 bases. Germline V gene sequence: CDR1 SNHLY, CDR2 FYNNEI. V trimming: 8 bases; J trimming: 0 bases; junction bases outside the gene matches: 1. There are 12 residues in the CDR3. Here the CDR3 DNA reads TGTGCCAGCCGGGACAGCTCCTACGAGCAGTACTTC. Translated, it gives CASRDSSYEQYF.

This chain joins TRBV7-2 and TRBJ2-7; perhaps TRBD2 as D (5 bases). V lost 1 base and J 1 base, leaving 11 bases between the germline ends. CDR3 length: 15 amino acids. The germline V gene has CDR1 SGHTA and CDR2 FQGNSA. The CDR3 spells CASSLGVRESYEQYF. The CDR3, as DNA: TGTGCCAGCAGCTTAGGGGTCCGGGAATCCTACGAGCAGTACTTC.

V gene TRBV2 combines with J gene TRBJ1-2; no firm D call. The CDR3 spans 12 residues. Germline-derived CDR1 and CDR2 are SNHLY and FYNNEI. V lost 4 bases and J lost 7, with 10 bases in between. The CDR3 DNA reads TGTGCCAGCAGTGCGGACGGTTCTGGCTACACCTTC. Its translation is CASSADGSGYTF.

V usage is TRBV28 and J usage is TRBJ2-7; TRBD1 agrees at 10 bases. This CDR3 is 13 amino acids long. Looked up from germline, CDR1 is MDHEN and CDR2 is SYDVKM. After removal of 6 bases from V and 1 base from J, the junction contained 0 bases not matched to a gene. Here the CDR3 DNA reads TGTGCCAGCAGGGGACAGGGGTCCTACGAGCAGTACTTC. Protein: CASRGQGSYEQYF.

This clone is a singleton in its sample. This chain links TRBV2 with TRBJ2-7; no firm D call. Trimming left V 6 bases short and J 2 bases short, with 8 bases between. The germline gives CDR1 SNHLY, CDR2 FYNNEI. The CDR3 sequence is 12 residues long. This CDR3 reads CASRAHAYEQYF. The DNA for the CDR3 is TGTGCCAGCAGAGCTCATGCCTACGAGCAGTACTTC.